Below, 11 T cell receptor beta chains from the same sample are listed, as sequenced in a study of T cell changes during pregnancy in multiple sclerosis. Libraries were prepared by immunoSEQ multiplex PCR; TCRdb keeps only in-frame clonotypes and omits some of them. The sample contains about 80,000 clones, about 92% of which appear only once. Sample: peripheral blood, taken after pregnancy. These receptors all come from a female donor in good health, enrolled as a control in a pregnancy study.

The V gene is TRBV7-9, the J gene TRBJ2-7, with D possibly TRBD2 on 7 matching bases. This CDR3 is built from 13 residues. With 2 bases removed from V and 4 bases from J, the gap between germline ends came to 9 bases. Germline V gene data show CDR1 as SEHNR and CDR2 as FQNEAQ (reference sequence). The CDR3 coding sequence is TGTGCCAGCAGCTTAAGGGGGGGGTACGAGCAGTACTTC. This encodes CASSLRGGYEQYF.

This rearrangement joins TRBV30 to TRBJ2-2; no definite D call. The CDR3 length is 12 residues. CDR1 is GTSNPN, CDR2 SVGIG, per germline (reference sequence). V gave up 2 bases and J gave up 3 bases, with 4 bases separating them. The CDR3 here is CAWSRDTGELFF. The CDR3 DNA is TGTGCCTGGAGTCGGGACACCGGGGAGCTGTTTTTT. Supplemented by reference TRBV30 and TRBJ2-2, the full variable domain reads SQTIHQWPATLVQPVGSPLSLECTVEGTSNPNLYWYRQAAGRGLQLLFYSVGIGQISSEVPQNLSASRPQDRQFILSSKKLLLSDSGFYLCAWSRDTGELFFGEGSRLTVL.

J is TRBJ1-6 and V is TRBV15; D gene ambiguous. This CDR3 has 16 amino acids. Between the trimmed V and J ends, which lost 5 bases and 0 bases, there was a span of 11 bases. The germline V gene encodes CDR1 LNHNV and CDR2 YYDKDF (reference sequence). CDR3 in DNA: TGTGCCACCAGCCCTGGAGTGAGCTCCTATAATTCACCCCTCCACTTT. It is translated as CATSPGVSSYNSPLHF.

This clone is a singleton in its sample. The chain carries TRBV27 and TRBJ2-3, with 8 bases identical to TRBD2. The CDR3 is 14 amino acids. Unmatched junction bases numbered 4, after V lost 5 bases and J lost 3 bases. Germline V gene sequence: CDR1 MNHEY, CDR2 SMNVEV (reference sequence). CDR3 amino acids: CASSRLAGTDTQYF. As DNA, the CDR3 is TGTGCCAGCAGTAGATTAGCGGGAACAGATACGCAGTATTTT.

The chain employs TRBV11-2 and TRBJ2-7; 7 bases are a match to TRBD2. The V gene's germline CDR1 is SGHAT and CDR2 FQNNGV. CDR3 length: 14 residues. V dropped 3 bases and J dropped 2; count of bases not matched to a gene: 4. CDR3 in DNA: TGTGCCAGCAGCTTTGAACGGGGGGCCTACGAGCAGTACTTC. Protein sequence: CASSFERGAYEQYF.

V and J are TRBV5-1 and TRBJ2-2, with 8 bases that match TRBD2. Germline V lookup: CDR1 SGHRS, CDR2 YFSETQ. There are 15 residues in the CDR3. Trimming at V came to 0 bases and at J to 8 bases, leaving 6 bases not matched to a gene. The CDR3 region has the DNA TGCGCCAGCAGCTTGGCCCTAGCGGGTCGTGGGGAGCTGTTTTTT. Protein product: CASSLALAGRGELFF.

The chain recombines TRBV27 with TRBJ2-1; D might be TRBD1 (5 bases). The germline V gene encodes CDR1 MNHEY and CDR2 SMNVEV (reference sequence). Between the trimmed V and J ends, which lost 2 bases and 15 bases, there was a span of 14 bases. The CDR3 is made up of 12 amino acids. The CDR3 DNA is TGTGCCAGCAGTTTAGAGGCAGGGCAGTGGTTCTTC. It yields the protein CASSLEAGQWFF.

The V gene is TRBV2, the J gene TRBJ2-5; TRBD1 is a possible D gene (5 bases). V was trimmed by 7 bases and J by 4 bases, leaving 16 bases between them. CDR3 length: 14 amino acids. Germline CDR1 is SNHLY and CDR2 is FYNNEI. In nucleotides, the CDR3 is TGTGCCAGCACACCGGGTAGGGGTAGAGAGACCCAGTACTTC. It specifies CASTPGRGRETQYF.

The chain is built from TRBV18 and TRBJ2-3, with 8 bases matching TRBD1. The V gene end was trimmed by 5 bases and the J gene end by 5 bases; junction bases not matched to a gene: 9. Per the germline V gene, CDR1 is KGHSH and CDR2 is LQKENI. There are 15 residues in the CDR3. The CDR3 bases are TGTGCCAGCTCAACCGACAGGGGAGGAGGAGATACGCAGTATTTT. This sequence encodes CASSTDRGGGDTQYF. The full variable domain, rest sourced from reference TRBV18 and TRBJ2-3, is NAGVMQNPRHLVRRRGQEARLRCSPMKGHSHVYWYRQLPEEGLKFMVYLQKENIIDESGMPKERFSAEFPKEGPSILRIQQVVRGDSAAYFCASSTDRGGGDTQYFGPGTRLTVL.

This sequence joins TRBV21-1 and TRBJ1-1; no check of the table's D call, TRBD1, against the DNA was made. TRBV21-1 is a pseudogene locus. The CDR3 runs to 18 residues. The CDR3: CASSKKTPRGRRNTEAFF. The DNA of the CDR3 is TGTGCCAGCAGCAAAAAAACTCCCAGGGGGCGACGGAACACTGAAGCTTTCTTT.

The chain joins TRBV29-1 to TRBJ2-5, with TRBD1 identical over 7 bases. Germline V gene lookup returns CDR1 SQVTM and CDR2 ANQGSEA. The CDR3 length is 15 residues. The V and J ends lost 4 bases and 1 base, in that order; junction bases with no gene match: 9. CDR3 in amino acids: CSVVQQGILQETQYF. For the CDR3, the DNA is TGCAGCGTTGTCCAACAGGGGATTCTCCAAGAGACCCAGTACTTC.